This T cell receptor beta chain was profiled in a study of CD8+CD57+ T cells in acquired aplastic anemia. Looking at the study overall: DNA per sorted CD4+ or CD8+ sample ranged about 0.17 to 27.4 ug, averaging 3.2 ug.

Patients sequenced had flow cytometry evidence of CD8+CD57+ cell expansion. Each patient had severe acquired aplastic anemia. Points from the study as a whole: Patients and controls shared nearly 30 CD8+ CDR3 sequences, which appeared highly expressed in patients and within their immunodominant clones.

As for this clonotype: What it binds is unknown.

V lost 2 bases, J lost 6 bases, and 11 bases lay in between. This CDR3 has 14 residues. The V gene's germline CDR1 is LNHNV and CDR2 YYDKDF (reference sequence). TCR beta VDJ and CDR3 profiling used genomic DNA as template. A single record per CDR3 protein comes from TCRdb applying MiXCR to the reads. The repertoire holds hundreds of thousands of distinct CDR3 sequences, with around 30% as singletons. The source is a human donor with aplastic anemia. The chain uses TRBV15 and TRBJ1-5; tentative D call: TRBD1 (5 bases). Sample: sorted CD4+, CD8+, or CD8+CD57+ T cells (not recorded which) from PBMCs. The CDR3, as DNA: TGTGCCACCAGCAGAATCGGGGGAGGTCAGCCCCAGCATTTT. Residues: CATSRIGGGQPQHF.